This is a list of T cell receptor beta chains from one sample in a study of chemoradiotherapy in HPV16-positive cancers. Generated by immunoSEQ multiplex PCR, the TCRdb table keeps only in-frame clones and is missing some. The repertoire holds about 15,000 clones, with about four fifths as singletons. Collection of the sample occurred from a patient who underwent chemoradiotherapy. The receptors shown here come from a human donor with HPV-associated anogenital cancer. The CDR3 runs from the conserved cysteine through the conserved F or W. Fields, in order: J gene, V gene, CDR3 protein.

TRBJ1-1 | TRBV10-3 | CAISETRQLNTEAFF
TRBJ2-5 | TRBV5-6 | CASSLAGLETQYF
TRBJ1-2 | TRBV2 | CASSDARVDGYTF
TRBJ2-2 | TRBV20-1 | CSAAWRSELFF
TRBJ1-3 | TRBV10-2 | CASTAGNTIYF
TRBJ1-6 | TRBV9 | CASSVEQGYNSPLHF
TRBJ2-1 | TRBV6-4 | CASSDTSGSDEQFF
TRBJ2-7 | TRBV14 | CASSKYGQGDEQYF
TRBJ1-3 | TRBV30 | CAWSAQRGGTRNTIYF
TRBJ1-5 | TRBV18 | CASSPPEAPVGQPQHF
TRBJ2-1 | TRBV19 | CASSHGQGVNEQFF
TRBJ1-3 | TRBV11-3 | CASSYNRVGNTIYF
TRBJ1-1 | TRBV27 | CASSYRGHTEAFF
TRBJ2-7 | TRBV11-2 | CASRTQPSSYEQYF
TRBJ2-1 | TRBV9 | CASSVGGGVYNEQFF
TRBJ2-2 | TRBV5-1 | CASSSRTSTGELFF
TRBJ2-3 | TRBV6-5 | CASSYSPAGDTQYF